This T cell receptor beta chain was identified during a study of T-cell memory formation after mild COVID-19. The V segment lost 1 base and the J segment 4 bases; nucleotides outside the gene matches: 7. This CDR3 region has 17 residues. Per germline, CDR1 SGHTA and CDR2 FQGTGA. This clonotype was seen many times. What it recognizes is unknown. 5'RACE primed from the constant segment yielded TCR alpha and TCR beta cDNA libraries bearing sample barcodes and UMIs. TCRdb reprocessed the 5' RACE reads via MiXCR and lists one record per CDR3 protein. The sample lists 450,000 to 650,000 distinct CDR3 sequences; 15% to 20% were seen once. Findings and caveats of the study: Clones shrinking from day 15 to 85 showed even CD4/CD8 mixes; later expanders tilted CD4+. There were some responding clones in pre-infection memory, which suggested that cross-reactive memory had joined.

The clonotype originates from an adult woman who had mild COVID-19 (a few samples of this study predate the infection). Cell type and time point are not known. Sequenced input: PBMCs or a T cell subset sorted from them (not recorded which). The chain joins TRBV7-3 to TRBJ2-1; TRBD2 matches 10 bases. The CDR3 nucleotides read TGTGCCAGCAGCTTAAGGTATCAGCGGGGGGGATACAATGAGCAGTTCTTC. Protein sequence: CASSLRYQRGGYNEQFF.